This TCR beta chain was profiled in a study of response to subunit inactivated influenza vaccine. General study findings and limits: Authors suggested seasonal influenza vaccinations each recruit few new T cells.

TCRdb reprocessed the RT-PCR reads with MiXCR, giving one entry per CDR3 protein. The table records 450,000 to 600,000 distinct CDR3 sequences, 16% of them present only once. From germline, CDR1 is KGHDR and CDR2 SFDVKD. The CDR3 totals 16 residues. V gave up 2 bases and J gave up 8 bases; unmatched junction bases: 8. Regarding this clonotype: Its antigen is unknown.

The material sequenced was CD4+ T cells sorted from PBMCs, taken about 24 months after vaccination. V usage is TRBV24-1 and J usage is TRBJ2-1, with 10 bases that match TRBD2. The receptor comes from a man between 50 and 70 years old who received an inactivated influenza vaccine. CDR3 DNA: TGTGCCACCAGTGATTCCTCAACTAGCGGGGTAGATGAGCAGTTCTTC. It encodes CATSDSSTSGVDEQFF.